Sequencing of this TCR beta chain was carried out in a study of tumor and adjacent non-tumor tissue in lung cancer. For the study at large: Aged about 31 to 80 years, patients included nine to ten men and a handful of women with stage I to III disease. Around 4.5 million productive TCRbeta reads were obtained per sample on average. Study observations and caveats: Higher tumor TCR diversity was associated with shorter survival.

A modified ARM-PCR protocol with three rounds of nested PCR amplified TCRbeta. TCRdb itself ran the multiplex PCR reads through MiXCR, one entry per CDR3 protein. The table lists about 110,000 distinct CDR3 sequences, roughly 75% of them singletons, with 30% to 45% in the top ten. As concerns this clonotype: Its antigen is currently unknown. The germline gene is not matched at one end of the junction; a read error may be the cause.

No cell sorting was done before RNA was extracted from the tissue. CDR3 length equals 16 residues. CDR1 and CDR2 (germline): SQVTM, ANQGSEA. The chain employs TRBV29-1 and TRBJ2-7, with D possibly matching TRBD2 (7 bases). Sequencing was carried out using lung tumor tissue. The source is a woman in her fifties or sixties with non-small cell lung cancer. CDR3 sequence reads: CSVESRGAHNSNEQYF. In nucleotides, the CDR3 is TGCAGCGTTGAGTCCCGGGGGGCGCATAACTCCAACGAGCAGTACTTC.